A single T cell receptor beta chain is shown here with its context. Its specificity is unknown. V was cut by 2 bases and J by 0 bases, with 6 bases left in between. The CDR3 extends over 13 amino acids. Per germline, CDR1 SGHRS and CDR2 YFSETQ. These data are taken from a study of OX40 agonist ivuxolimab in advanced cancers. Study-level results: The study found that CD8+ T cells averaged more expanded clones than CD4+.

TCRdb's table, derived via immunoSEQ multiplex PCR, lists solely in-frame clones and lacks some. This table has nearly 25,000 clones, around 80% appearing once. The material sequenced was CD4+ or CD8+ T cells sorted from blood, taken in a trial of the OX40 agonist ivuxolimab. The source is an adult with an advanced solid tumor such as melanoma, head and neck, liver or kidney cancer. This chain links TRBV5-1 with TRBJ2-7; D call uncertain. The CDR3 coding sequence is TGCGCCAGCAGCTTTTCTGCCTCCTACGAGCAGTACTTC. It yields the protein CASSFSASYEQYF.